This passage covers 27 T cell receptor beta chains from one sample sequenced in a study of blood T cell repertoires in COVID-19. Using immunoSEQ multiplex PCR, the repertoire was profiled, and TCRdb retains in-frame clones only, with some absent. The data show 100,000 to 150,000 clones, 74% seen once. Source material: peripheral blood. The receptor source for this set is a man aged 55 to 70 with acute or convalescent COVID-19.

The chain uses TRBV27 and TRBJ1-6; 11 positions match TRBD1. Germline V gene sequence: CDR1 MNHEY, CDR2 SMNVEV (reference sequence). The CDR3 extends over 16 amino acids. The V segment lost 2 bases and the J segment 7 bases; nucleotides outside the gene matches: 4. DNA for the CDR3: TGTGCCAGCAGTTTAGGACAGGGGGCGCCGAATTCACCCCTCCACTTT. As protein: CASSLGQGAPNSPLHF.

The V call is TRBV3-1 (or the pseudogene TRBV3-2), the J call TRBJ2-3, with 8 bases lining up with TRBD2. The length of the CDR3 is 17 residues. With 2 bases clipped from V and 4 bases from J, the junction kept 11 bases outside the gene matches. Per the germline V gene, CDR1 is LGHDT and CDR2 is YNNKEL (reference sequence). In DNA, the CDR3 is TGTGCCAGCAGCCAAAGTGGGCGGGGGGCAACCTCAGATACGCAGTATTTT. Protein: CASSQSGRGATSDTQYF.

This chain joins TRBV14 and TRBJ1-2, with D possibly TRBD1 on 5 matching bases. Germline loops: CDR1 SGHDN, CDR2 FVKESK. V was trimmed by 4 bases and J by 10 bases, leaving 13 bases between them. The CDR3 totals 12 residues. CDR3 DNA: TGTGCCAGCAGCCCTAGGACACCTATCTACACCTTC. This sequence encodes CASSPRTPIYTF.

The V call is TRBV30, the J call TRBJ1-1, with D maybe TRBD1 (5 bases). The CDR3 covers 12 residues. CDR1 and CDR2 from the germline V gene are GTSNPN and SVGIG (reference sequence). Between the trimmed V and J ends, which lost 5 bases and 13 bases, there was a span of 20 bases. The CDR3 sequence: CAWGQGRYSGFF. As DNA, the CDR3 is TGTGCCTGGGGGCAGGGCCGCTATTCTGGTTTCTTT. The whole variable domain, filled in from reference TRBV30 and TRBJ1-1, reads SQTIHQWPATLVQPVGSPLSLECTVEGTSNPNLYWYRQAAGRGLQLLFYSVGIGQISSEVPQNLSASRPQDRQFILSSKKLLLSDSGFYLCAWGQGRYSGFFGQGTRLTVV.

This clone has at least ten counts. V is TRBV10-1 and J is TRBJ2-1; perhaps TRBD2 as D (5 bases). Trimming removed 5 bases at V and 10 bases at J, with 12 bases between. Germline values: CDR1 WNHNN, CDR2 SYGVQD (reference sequence). The CDR3 is 12 amino acids. CDR3 in amino acids: CASSRGTSEQFF. The CDR3 DNA sequence: TGCGCCAGCAGTCGGGGTACCTCGGAGCAGTTCTTC.

The J gene is TRBJ2-5, the V gene TRBV7-9; weak D call: TRBD2 (7 bases). Germline lookup yields CDR1 SEHNR and CDR2 FQNEAQ (reference sequence). The CDR3 has 15 residues. V lost 8 bases and J 5 bases, leaving 21 bases between the germline ends. CDR3 nucleotides: TGTGCCAGCTTGTTGACCGCGGGGGCAAGGGAGACCCAGTACTTC. Protein sequence: CASLLTAGARETQYF.

The chain recombines TRBV7-2 with TRBJ1-2; no clear D. V was clipped by 11 bases and J by 1 base, with 23 bases between them. This CDR3 is built from 16 residues. The germline CDR1 and CDR2 sequences are SGHTA and FQGNSA. The CDR3 DNA is TGTGCCGAACATCGTGGCAGACAACGAAATAACTATGGCTACACCTTC. Amino acid sequence: CAEHRGRQRNNYGYTF.

The rearrangement uses TRBV7-7 and TRBJ2-1, with a possible D match to TRBD1 (5 bases). V lost 4 bases and J 9 bases, leaving 13 bases between the germline ends. The CDR3 runs 13 residues. CDR1 is SSHAT and CDR2 is FNYEAQ in the germline V gene (reference sequence). The CDR3 nucleotides are TGTGCCAGCAGCTCCCTTGGGGCTCCTGAGCAGTTCTTC. Amino acids: CASSSLGAPEQFF.

The genes are TRBV3-1 (or the pseudogene TRBV3-2) and TRBJ1-1, with 9 bases matching TRBD1. The CDR3 is 15 amino acids. V was clipped by 7 bases and J by 4 bases; unmatched bases: 10. Germline V gene data show CDR1 as LGHDT and CDR2 as YNNKEL (reference sequence). The CDR3 is CASTYSGTGFTEAFF. CDR3 sequence (DNA): TGTGCCAGCACATATTCCGGGACAGGGTTCACTGAAGCTTTCTTT.

The V call is TRBV6-5, the J call TRBJ2-3; D call uncertain. The V and J ends lost 2 bases and 5 bases respectively, with 8 bases between them. The V gene's germline CDR1 is MNHEY and CDR2 SVGAGI. This CDR3 spans 13 amino acids. The CDR3 sequence is CASSYEARDTQYF. CDR3 in DNA: TGTGCCAGCAGTTACGAGGCTAGAGATACGCAGTATTTT.

In this sample, this clone turned up a few times. As DNA, the CDR3 is TGTGCCAGCAGCCCCAGGGGGACTAGGTCGGCCGAGCAGTACTTC. Its translation: CASSPRGTRSAEQYF. This rearrangement joins TRBV7-9 to TRBJ2-7; possibly TRBD2 for D (8 bases). The CDR3 is 15 amino acids. Germline loops: CDR1 SEHNR, CDR2 FQNEAQ (reference sequence). The V end was cut by 5 bases, the J end by 6 bases, with 20 bases between.

This rearrangement joins TRBV19 to TRBJ2-7, with D maybe TRBD1 (5 bases). The CDR3 sequence is 14 residues long. V was pared by 2 bases and J by 2 bases, with 10 bases between. Germline lookup yields CDR1 LNHDA and CDR2 SQIVND (reference sequence). The CDR3 DNA sequence: TGTGCCAGTAGTATAACAGGTCCCACCTACGAGCAGTACTTC. Encoded protein: CASSITGPTYEQYF.

This clone was detected a few times. The V gene is TRBV27, the J gene TRBJ1-4; 9 nucleotides line up with TRBD1. CDR3 length equals 15 residues. V shed 4 bases and J 5 bases; nucleotides not matched to a gene: 5. The germline V gene encodes CDR1 MNHEY and CDR2 SMNVEV (reference sequence). The CDR3 coding sequence is TGTGCCAGCAGTTCCGGACAGGGGCCAAATGAAAAACTGTTTTTT. It encodes CASSSGQGPNEKLFF. Drawing the rest from reference TRBV27 and TRBJ1-4, the complete variable domain is EAQVTQNPRYLITVTGKKLTVTCSQNMNHEYMSWYRQDPGLGLRQIYYSMNVEVTDKGDVPEGYKVSRKEKRNFPLILESPSPNQTSLYFCASSSGQGPNEKLFFGSGTQLSVL.

The V and J genes are TRBV9 and TRBJ2-2, with TRBD1 identical over 7 bases. Germline V gene sequence: CDR1 SGDLS, CDR2 YYNGEE. Germline trimming cut 3 bases from V and 2 bases from J; bases unmatched to any gene: 7. The CDR3 consists of 16 residues. The CDR3 DNA sequence: TGTGCCAGCAGCGAGGGAACAGGGGCCAACACCGGGGAGCTGTTTTTT. It is translated as CASSEGTGANTGELFF.

The CDR3 DNA reads as TGTGCCAGCAGCCAAGAGGTGGCGGGCAGCTCCTACAATGAGCAGTTCTTC. It codes for CASSQEVAGSSYNEQFF. The chain has TRBV4-2 and TRBJ2-1; weak D call: TRBD2 (5 bases). Trimming removed 0 bases at V and 0 bases at J, with 12 bases between. CDR1 LGHNA and CDR2 YNFKEQ come from the germline V gene. The CDR3 totals 17 residues.

This clone was recorded a few times. This chain links TRBV24-1 with TRBJ2-1; 9 bases match TRBD2. The junction had 6 bases not matched to a gene; V was cut back by 4 bases and J by 3 bases. The CDR3 length is 16 residues. Germline V gene data show CDR1 as KGHDR and CDR2 as SFDVKD. CDR3 sequence: CATSESGLADYNEQFF. The CDR3 region has the DNA TGTGCCACCAGTGAGTCGGGACTAGCCGACTACAATGAGCAGTTCTTC.

The gene calls are TRBV9 and TRBJ2-3; 7 bases match TRBD2. CDR1 is SGDLS and CDR2 is YYNGEE in the germline V gene. The CDR3 spans 15 residues. V lost 4 bases, J lost 0 bases, and 5 bases stayed unmatched. CDR3 sequence reads: CASSLSSGSTDTQYF. The DNA of the CDR3 is TGTGCCAGCAGCCTCAGTAGCGGGAGCACAGATACGCAGTATTTT.

J is TRBJ1-2 and V is TRBV19, with 7 bases that match TRBD1. J lost 7 bases, V lost 5 bases, and 4 bases had no gene match. The CDR3 sequence is 12 residues long. Germline CDR1 is LNHDA and CDR2 is SQIVND (reference sequence). CDR3 DNA: TGTGCCAGTAGTGTACACAGGGGTGGCTACACCTTC. This codes for CASSVHRGGYTF.

A word on this clone: This CDR3 is also generated by other DNA sequences in the sample. The V and J genes are TRBV5-1 and TRBJ1-1, with a weak D call TRBD1 (5 bases). Germline V gene data show CDR1 as SGHRS and CDR2 as YFSETQ. The CDR3 is made up of 13 amino acids. The germline V and J ends were trimmed by 7 bases and 0 bases, with 10 bases remaining between them. CDR3 amino acids: CASSSGVNTEAFF. The CDR3, as DNA: TGCGCCAGCTCCTCGGGGGTGAACACTGAAGCTTTCTTT. The entire variable domain, with the rest obtained from reference TRBV5-1 and TRBJ1-1, is as follows: KAGVTQTPRYLIKTRGQQVTLSCSPISGHRSVSWYQQTPGQGLQFLFEYFSETQRNKGNFPGRFSGRQFSNSRSEMNVSTLELGDSALYLCASSSGVNTEAFFGQGTRLTVV.

This chain connects TRBV24-1 to TRBJ1-3; D might be TRBD1 (5 bases). This CDR3 region has 18 residues. Germline V CDR1 and CDR2: KGHDR, SFDVKD. The ends were cut back, 3 bases at V and 0 bases at J, with 17 bases in the middle. The CDR3 DNA sequence: TGTGCCACCAGTGATGGAGGGGCGACACGAGACTCTGGAAACACCATATATTTT. As protein: CATSDGGATRDSGNTIYF.

The chain is built from TRBV5-1 and TRBJ2-1; D is unresolved. CDR3 length: 14 residues. V lost 0 bases to trimming and J lost 2 bases, with 6 bases between them. CDR1 SGHRS and CDR2 YFSETQ come from the germline V gene. CDR3 nucleotides: TGCGCCAGCAGCTTGGATGGCCCCTACAATGAGCAGTTCTTC. This translates into CASSLDGPYNEQFF.

V gene TRBV11-3 combines with J gene TRBJ2-7; no clear D gene. Germline V gives CDR1 SGHNT, CDR2 YENEEA. The CDR3 totals 15 residues. V lost 5 bases and J 0 bases, leaving 14 bases between the germline ends. In DNA form, the CDR3 reads TGTGCCAGCAGCCTTACTCACCTTAGCTCCTACGAGCAGTACTTC. Its protein product is CASSLTHLSSYEQYF.

The chain couples TRBV29-1 to TRBJ1-1; tentatively, D is TRBD1 (6 bases). Trimming stripped 6 bases from V and 2 bases from J, with 13 bases between. CDR3 length: 13 amino acids. Per the germline V gene, CDR1 is SQVTM and CDR2 is ANQGSEA. The CDR3 loop is CSVKEQGNTEAFF. For the CDR3, the DNA is TGCAGCGTGAAAGAACAGGGTAACACTGAAGCTTTCTTT. The complete variable domain, with remaining parts taken from reference TRBV29-1 and TRBJ1-1, reads SAVISQKPSRDICQRGTSLTIQCQVDSQVTMMFWYRQQPGQSLTLIATANQGSEATYESGFVIDKFPISRPNLTFSTLTVSNMSPEDSSIYLCSVKEQGNTEAFFGQGTRLTVV.

The chain is built from TRBV2 and TRBJ2-1, with 9 bases that match TRBD2. The CDR3 covers 13 residues. Germline CDR1 SNHLY, CDR2 FYNNEI. V lost 4 bases, J lost 10 bases, and 5 bases stayed unmatched. The CDR3 sequence is CASSGVAGDEQFF. The CDR3 region has the DNA TGTGCCAGCAGTGGGGTAGCGGGGGACGAGCAGTTCTTC.

The CDR3 DNA is TGTGCCAGCAGCTTAGGGGCCAGGGCGAATGAAAAACTGTTTTTT. Protein: CASSLGARANEKLFF. This chain links TRBV11-2 with TRBJ1-4; D perhaps matches TRBD1 (5 bases). The germline V gene has CDR1 SGHAT and CDR2 FQNNGV. CDR3 length equals 15 residues. Trimming took off 1 base at V and 5 bases at J, with 11 bases between the two ends.

The rearrangement joins TRBV5-1 to TRBJ1-2, with D possibly matching TRBD1 (6 bases). Trimming cost V 3 bases and J 3 bases, with 9 bases left between them. Germline V CDR1 and CDR2: SGHRS, YFSETQ. The CDR3 is made up of 13 amino acids. CDR3 amino acids: CASSSDRYYGYTF. DNA of the CDR3: TGCGCCAGCAGCTCGGACAGATACTATGGCTACACCTTC.

In this sample, this clone turned up once. The gene calls are TRBV5-4 and TRBJ2-4, with TRBD2 as a possible D gene (5 bases). With 0 bases removed from V and 7 bases from J, the gap between germline ends came to 8 bases. CDR1 is SGHNT, CDR2 YYREEE, per germline (reference sequence). This CDR3 is built from 13 residues. DNA for the CDR3: TGTGCCAGCAGCTTGGGCCGAGGGAACATTCAGTACTTC. Protein product: CASSLGRGNIQYF.